A single sample is the source of the 23 T cell receptor beta chains below, sequenced in a study of Graves' ophthalmopathy and Graves' hyperthyroidism. Investigators amplified TCR beta CDR3 regions from RNA transcripts. The first round was an RT-PCR with HTBI primers, and the second round was a multiplex PCR. TCRdb reprocessed the multiplex PCR reads via MiXCR and lists one record per CDR3 protein. The table lists about 370,000 distinct CDR3 sequences, about a sixth of them singletons, with roughly 2.6% in the top ten. Specimen: peripheral blood. These receptors all come from an adult woman with stable Graves' hyperthyroidism.

This clonotype showed up many times. This rearrangement joins TRBV10-3 to TRBJ2-2, with 9 nucleotides matching TRBD2. The trim removed 5 bases at V and 7 bases at J, leaving 8 bases unmatched. There are 15 residues in the CDR3. Germline CDR1 ENHRY, CDR2 SYGVKD. As DNA, the CDR3 is TGTGCCATCAGTCCTAGCGGGAAAGAGGACGGGGAGCTGTTTTTT. It specifies CAISPSGKEDGELFF.

In its sample, this clonotype was seen many times. The genes are TRBV4-1 and TRBJ2-2; TRBD2 matches at 11 bases. The CDR3 consists of 17 residues. Germline-derived CDR1 and CDR2 are MGHRA and YSYEKL. With V trimmed by 6 bases and J by 0 bases, 6 bases remained unmatched. DNA for the CDR3: TGCGCCAGCAGATTACTAGCGGGAGAAACGAACACCGGGGAGCTGTTTTTT. This translates into CASRLLAGETNTGELFF.

This clonotype was seen at least ten times. J is TRBJ1-2 and V is TRBV12-3 or TRBV12-4; weak D call: TRBD1 (6 bases). This CDR3 is built from 13 residues. V lost 3 bases and J lost 4, with 9 bases in between. CDR3 DNA: TGTGCCAGCAGTTTTCAGGGGACCTATGGCTACACCTTC. Translating it yields CASSFQGTYGYTF.

This clonotype has ten or more counts. The V gene is TRBV2, the J gene TRBJ2-5; 9 nucleotides align to TRBD1. The CDR3 sequence is 16 residues long. The trim removed 4 bases at V and 2 bases at J, leaving 8 bases unmatched. The V gene's germline CDR1 is SNHLY and CDR2 FYNNEI. The DNA of the CDR3 is TGTGCCAGCAGTGGGGGGACAGGGACCAAACAAGAGACCCAGTACTTC. Its protein is CASSGGTGTKQETQYF.

Here the CDR3 reads CASSSHLSSYEQYF. CDR3 DNA: TGTGCCAGCAGCTCCCACTTAAGCTCCTACGAGCAGTACTTC. The gene calls are TRBV7-9 and TRBJ2-7, with D unresolved. Per germline, CDR1 SEHNR and CDR2 FQNEAQ (reference sequence). Trimming left V 4 bases short and J 0 bases short, with 10 bases between. This CDR3 has 14 residues.

This clonotype was recorded many times. The rearrangement links TRBV6-1 to TRBJ1-5; D gene unclear. CDR3 length equals 13 residues. Germline CDR1 MNHNS, CDR2 SASEGT. Trimming stripped 6 bases from V and 11 bases from J, with 17 bases between. In DNA form, the CDR3 reads TGTGCCAGCAGGGAGAGGGATTGGCAGTCCCAGCATTTT. Translating it yields CASRERDWQSQHF.

The chain carries TRBV28 and TRBJ1-2; tentative D call: TRBD1 (5 bases). V gave up 5 bases and J gave up 4 bases, with 11 bases separating them. CDR3 length equals 13 residues. Germline V lookup: CDR1 MDHEN, CDR2 SYDVKM. The CDR3 sequence: CASSPLGLYGYTF. In DNA, the CDR3 is TGTGCCAGCAGTCCGCTGGGGCTCTATGGCTACACCTTC.

This clonotype came up many times. V gene TRBV20-1 combines with J gene TRBJ1-1; D unresolved. The CDR3 runs to 14 residues. V was shortened by 6 bases and J by 0 bases, with 14 bases between the two germline ends. CDR1 and CDR2 (germline): DFQATT, SNEGSKA (reference sequence). DNA of the CDR3: TGCAGTGCCCCTACTGATTCCATGAACACTGAAGCTTTCTTT. Protein sequence: CSAPTDSMNTEAFF.

This clonotype was recorded at least ten times. The rearrangement joins TRBV24-1 to TRBJ2-6; D not certain. Germline CDR1 is KGHDR and CDR2 is SFDVKD. CDR3 size: 17 residues. Trimming took off 3 bases at V and 0 bases at J, with 11 bases between the two ends. Here the CDR3 reads CATSDTESSSGANVLTF. CDR3 DNA: TGTGCCACCAGTGATACCGAAAGCAGCTCTGGGGCCAACGTCCTGACTTTC.

This clonotype has ten or more counts. The J gene is TRBJ2-7, the V gene TRBV2; D remains ambiguous. Germline loops: CDR1 SNHLY, CDR2 FYNNEI. This CDR3 has 10 amino acids. Trimming removed 8 bases at V and 7 bases at J, with 9 bases between. CDR3 bases: TGTGCCAGCGCACTTATTGAGCAGTACTTC. Translated, it gives CASALIEQYF.

This clonotype occurred a few times. The CDR3 does not end in the conserved phenylalanine or tryptophan, so this is likely a read error. It is unclear where the CDR3 begins or ends on the DNA, so no DNA is shown, and the CDR3 is as TCRdb lists it. The chain uses TRBV2 and TRBJ1-1; the DNA was not used to check the table's D call, TRBD1. The CDR3 is 14 residues long, counting both termini. Germline V gene lookup returns CDR1 SNHLY and CDR2 FYNNEI. CDR3 residues: CASRGMGQGTEASS.

This clonotype has a count of ten or more. The rearrangement uses TRBV4-2 and TRBJ1-1, with D maybe TRBD1 (5 bases). There are 15 residues in the CDR3. The V gene's germline CDR1 is LGHNA and CDR2 YNFKEQ. The V end lost 4 bases, the J end lost 2 bases, and 14 bases lay between the germline ends. The CDR3 region is CASSREPGFNTEAFF. CDR3 nucleotides: TGTGCCAGCAGCCGAGAGCCAGGGTTTAACACTGAAGCTTTCTTT.

This clonotype appeared a single time. This chain joins TRBV7-8 and TRBJ1-1; tentative D call: TRBD1 (5 bases). The CDR3 runs to 14 residues. Germline CDR1 is SGHVS and CDR2 is FQNEAQ. V lost 4 bases to trimming and J lost 3 bases, with 12 bases between them. Here the CDR3 reads CASSSVGRDTEAFF. The CDR3 DNA follows: TGTGCCAGCAGCTCGGTGGGACGGGACACTGAAGCTTTCTTT.

Many counts were recorded for this clonotype. The DNA for the CDR3 is TGTGCCAGCAGCGCCGTCAGGGGGTCCTATCAGCCCCAGCATTTT. Protein product: CASSAVRGSYQPQHF. The V gene is TRBV6-2 or TRBV6-3, the J gene TRBJ1-5; 7 positions match TRBD1. Trimming cost V 6 bases and J 5 bases; bases outside gene matches: 10. This CDR3 comprises 15 residues. Germline lookup yields CDR1 MNHEY and CDR2 SVGEGT.

This clonotype occurred many times. V and J are TRBV6-5 and TRBJ2-2; D is unresolved. The length of the CDR3 is 13 residues. Between the trimmed V and J ends, which lost 0 bases and 4 bases, there was a span of 3 bases. Germline CDR1 is MNHEY and CDR2 is SVGAGI. Here the CDR3 DNA reads TGTGCCAGCAGTTACTCGTCCACCGGGGAGCTGTTTTTT. It is translated as CASSYSSTGELFF.

This clonotype was detected many times. The V gene is TRBV5-1, the J gene TRBJ2-2, with D possibly being TRBD1 (6 bases). This CDR3 contains 16 residues. Germline loops: CDR1 SGHRS, CDR2 YFSETQ. V was trimmed by 0 bases and J by 6 bases, leaving 15 bases between them. CDR3: CASSLGDKIGPGELFF. The CDR3 nucleotides are TGCGCCAGCAGCTTGGGGGACAAGATTGGACCCGGGGAGCTGTTTTTT.

This clonotype was counted at least ten times. The chain joins TRBV18 to TRBJ1-5, with a weak D call TRBD1 (5 bases). The germline V and J ends were trimmed by 4 bases and 3 bases, with 13 bases remaining between them. Germline CDR1 reads KGHSH; CDR2 reads LQKENI. The CDR3 loop spans 15 amino acids. The CDR3 nucleotides are TGTGCCAGCTCACGGGACTCACTCTTCAATCAGCCCCAGCATTTT. Its translation: CASSRDSLFNQPQHF.

Ten or more counts support this clonotype. The chain recombines TRBV19 with TRBJ1-5; tentative D call: TRBD1 (6 bases). V was pared by 3 bases and J by 6 bases, with 12 bases between. This CDR3 has 14 amino acids. Germline V gene lookup returns CDR1 LNHDA and CDR2 SQIVND (reference sequence). The CDR3 DNA sequence: TGTGCCAGTAGTATCGCCAGGGGAAGTCAGCCCCAGCATTTT. It translates to CASSIARGSQPQHF. Supplemented by reference TRBV19 and TRBJ1-5, the full variable domain reads DGGITQSPKYLFRKEGQNVTLSCEQNLNHDAMYWYRQDPGQGLRLIYYSQIVNDFQKGDIAEGYSVSREKKESFPLTVTSAQKNPTAFYLCASSIARGSQPQHFGDGTRLSIL.

This clonotype was picked up many times. The chain joins TRBV9 to TRBJ2-6; 8 positions match TRBD1. J lost 4 bases, V lost 4 bases, and 4 bases had no gene match. This CDR3 comprises 15 residues. Germline assignment: CDR1 SGDLS and CDR2 YYNGEE. CDR3 sequence: CASSLRTGGANVLTF. CDR3 DNA sequence: TGTGCCAGCAGCTTAAGGACAGGGGGGGCCAACGTCCTGACTTTC. Full variable domain (remainder filled in from reference TRBV9 and TRBJ2-6): DSGVTQTPKHLITATGQRVTLRCSPRSGDLSVYWYQQSLDQGLQFLIQYYNGEERAKGNILERFSAQQFPDLHSELNLSSLELGDSALYFCASSLRTGGANVLTFGAGSRLTVL.

The J gene is TRBJ1-5, the V gene TRBV6-5; D unresolved. The CDR3 runs 15 residues. Trimming cost V 7 bases and J 3 bases, with 16 bases left between them. Germline V lookup: CDR1 MNHEY, CDR2 SVGAGI. CDR3 in DNA: TGTGCCAGCAAGTTGACTGGGGTTTCCAATCAGCCCCAGCATTTT. This codes for CASKLTGVSNQPQHF.

The chain couples TRBV7-9 to TRBJ2-7; D ambiguous. Trimming stripped 5 bases from V and 3 bases from J, with 11 bases between. Per germline, CDR1 SEHNR and CDR2 FQNEAQ (reference sequence). The CDR3 has 13 residues. CDR3 amino acids: CASSPKGLYEQYF. The DNA for the CDR3 is TGTGCCAGCAGCCCAAAGGGTCTCTACGAGCAGTACTTC.

This clonotype was seen a handful of times. This chain links TRBV7-3 with TRBJ1-1, with TRBD1 as a possible D gene (6 bases). The CDR3 runs 15 residues. Germline V gene data show CDR1 as SGHTA and CDR2 as FQGTGA. V lost 2 bases, J lost 0 bases, and 10 bases lay in between. The CDR3 DNA sequence: TGTGCCAGCAGCTTAGGGGGCCGGCTGAACACTGAAGCTTTCTTT. Translation: CASSLGGRLNTEAFF.

Turning to this clonotype: Since a much larger clone is just one base distant, this may be a read error. The rearrangement uses TRBV7-9 and TRBJ1-1; 8 bases are shared with TRBD1. Losses at the gene ends were 8 bases for V and 5 bases for J; bases not matched to a gene: 10. This CDR3 has 14 residues. Germline lookup yields CDR1 SEHNR and CDR2 FQNEAQ (reference sequence). The CDR3 DNA reads as TGTGCCAGCTGCCCCCAGGGGGCTGAGACTGAAGCTTTCTTT. Its translation is CASCPQGAETEAFF.